One and the same sample provided the 17 T cell receptor beta chains below, sequenced in a study of blood T cells in healthy people across ages. A sample-barcoded 5' primer and a J-beta primer mix were used in a second PCR of roughly 7 to 12 cycles. MiXCR, run by TCRdb on the 5' RACE reads, gives a single entry per CDR3 protein. The sample holds some 1.5 million distinct CDR3 sequences, 40% to 45% seen once. The sample taken for sequencing was blood. These receptors were collected from a young woman in good health.

The chain combines TRBV6-2 or TRBV6-3 with TRBJ1-1; D perhaps matches TRBD1 (6 bases). V was cut by 0 bases and J by 0 bases, with 11 bases left in between. The CDR3 loop spans 16 amino acids. Germline V gives CDR1 MNHEY, CDR2 SVGEGT. This CDR3 is CASSYSLDSLNTEAFF. The CDR3 DNA reads TGTGCCAGCAGTTACTCACTGGACAGCCTGAACACTGAAGCTTTCTTT.

V usage is TRBV6-1 and J usage is TRBJ2-3; 9 bases align to TRBD2. The V and J ends lost 3 bases and 4 bases, in that order; junction bases with no gene match: 5. The CDR3 consists of 15 residues. CDR1 and CDR2 (germline): MNHNS, SASEGT. The CDR3 reads CASSEVAGASDTQYF. CDR3 in DNA: TGTGCCAGCAGTGAGGTAGCGGGAGCCTCAGATACGCAGTATTTT.

The V and J genes are TRBV20-1 and TRBJ2-7; 8 bases fit TRBD1. The CDR3 totals 16 residues. Germline assignment: CDR1 DFQATT and CDR2 SNEGSKA (reference sequence). V lost 1 base and J lost 6; bases outside the gene matches: 14. CDR3 region: CSARAQHRGQAFEQYF. For the CDR3, the DNA is TGCAGTGCTAGAGCCCAACATAGGGGACAGGCTTTCGAGCAGTACTTC.

This chain links TRBV25-1 with TRBJ1-2, with 7 positions matching TRBD1. V gave up 8 bases and J gave up 4 bases; unmatched junction bases: 16. Germline V gene sequence: CDR1 MGHDK, CDR2 SYGVNS. This CDR3 region has 16 residues. CDR3 in DNA: TGTGCCAGCTCTCGGGACAGATGGGGTCTAGGCTATGGCTACACCTTC. The encoded protein is CASSRDRWGLGYGYTF.

This clonotype was detected only a few times. This sequence joins TRBV28 and TRBJ2-7, with 8 bases that match TRBD1. The length of the CDR3 is 15 residues. The germline V gene encodes CDR1 MDHEN and CDR2 SYDVKM. Unmatched junction bases numbered 9, after V lost 5 bases and J lost 3 bases. Written as DNA, the CDR3 is TGTGCCAGCAGTCTAACGGGGGACAGGCACTACGAGCAGTACTTC. It translates to CASSLTGDRHYEQYF.

In nucleotides, the CDR3 is TGCGCCAGCAGCCAAGAACCCCATAGCAATCAGCCCCAGCATTTT. This encodes CASSQEPHSNQPQHF. This chain joins TRBV4-3 and TRBJ1-5; unclear D gene. CDR3 length: 15 residues. V lost 0 bases and J lost 0, with 6 bases in between. Germline V gene data show CDR1 as LGHNA and CDR2 as YSLEER.

Many counts were recorded for this clonotype. The chain is built from TRBV4-3 and TRBJ2-3; no firm D call. Trimming pared 1 base from V and 6 bases from J, leaving 11 bases between. CDR3 size: 14 residues. The germline V gene encodes CDR1 LGHNA and CDR2 YSLEER. The DNA for the CDR3 is TGCGCCAGCAGCCAAGGGGATAGCTTCGATACGCAGTATTTT. Translation gives CASSQGDSFDTQYF.

The rearrangement joins TRBV12-3 or TRBV12-4 to TRBJ1-4; D uncertain. CDR3 size: 14 residues. V lost 1 base and J lost 10, with 13 bases in between. CDR3 sequence reads: CASSLEATWAKLFF. The DNA for the CDR3 is TGTGCCAGCAGTTTAGAGGCGACATGGGCAAAACTGTTTTTT.

In this sample, this clonotype turned up a few times. The CDR3 sequence: CASSELGSGANVLTF. CDR3 sequence (DNA): TGTGCCAGCAGTGAATTGGGGTCAGGGGCCAACGTCCTGACTTTC. The J gene is TRBJ2-6, the V gene TRBV6-1; D is unclear. This CDR3 spans 15 amino acids. V was cut by 2 bases and J by 4 bases, with 9 bases left in between. CDR1 MNHNS and CDR2 SASEGT come from the germline V gene.

This clonotype occurred a few times. The gene calls are TRBV12-3 or TRBV12-4 and TRBJ1-1, with 10 bases that match TRBD1. CDR3 size: 13 residues. V dropped 5 bases and J dropped 6; count of bases not matched to a gene: 3. In nucleotides, the CDR3 is TGTGCCAGCAGTCTGGGGACAGGGGCTGAAGCTTTCTTT. Amino acids: CASSLGTGAEAFF.

This clonotype has ten or more counts. The chain is built from TRBV27 and TRBJ1-2; D is undetermined. The CDR3 totals 13 residues. Germline CDR1 and CDR2: MNHEY and SMNVEV (reference sequence). Trimming removed 6 bases at V and 6 bases at J, with 14 bases between. The CDR3 sequence: CASSLTSWDGYTF. DNA for the CDR3: TGTGCCAGCAGCCTCACTTCCTGGGATGGCTACACCTTC.

The J gene is TRBJ2-7, the V gene TRBV28; 11 bases are a match to TRBD2. With V trimmed by 6 bases and J by 3 bases, 7 bases remained unmatched. The CDR3 has 15 amino acids. Germline-derived CDR1 and CDR2 are MDHEN and SYDVKM. CDR3 region: CASRTTSGAHYEQYF. CDR3 bases: TGTGCCAGCAGGACGACTAGCGGGGCCCACTACGAGCAGTACTTC.

This chain connects TRBV7-3 to TRBJ2-3; 9 positions agree with TRBD2. The germline V gene has CDR1 SGHTA and CDR2 FQGTGA. V gave up 0 bases and J gave up 4 bases; unmatched junction bases: 5. The CDR3 is 16 amino acids. The CDR3, as DNA: TGTGCCAGCAGCTTAACGGCGCGGGGGGGCCCAGATACGCAGTATTTT. Translation: CASSLTARGGPDTQYF.

The V and J genes are TRBV7-9 and TRBJ1-6, with D possibly being TRBD1 (5 bases). Germline V lookup: CDR1 SEHNR, CDR2 FQNEAQ (reference sequence). V was cut by 3 bases and J by 11 bases, with 14 bases left in between. This CDR3 contains 14 residues. The CDR3 reads CASSLRDQGTPLHF. In DNA, the CDR3 is TGTGCCAGCAGCTTGAGGGACCAAGGTACACCCCTCCACTTT.

This clonotype was counted only a few times. The chain carries TRBV3-1 and TRBJ1-2; maybe TRBD1 (5 bases). The germline gives CDR1 LGHDT, CDR2 YNNKEL (reference sequence). The V gene lost 9 bases and the J gene lost 3 bases, with 11 bases spanning the gap. The CDR3 length is 12 residues. This CDR3 is CASTRGDYGYTF. The CDR3 DNA sequence: TGTGCCAGTACACGAGGGGACTATGGCTACACCTTC.

The chain links TRBV20-1 to TRBJ2-7; D is uncertain. V was cut by 3 bases and J by 0 bases, with 9 bases left in between. The CDR3 spans 13 residues. The V gene's germline CDR1 is DFQATT and CDR2 SNEGSKA (reference sequence). This CDR3 is CSARATSSYEQYF. CDR3 sequence (DNA): TGCAGTGCTAGGGCCACTTCCTCCTACGAGCAGTACTTC.

This clonotype has just a few counts. V is TRBV4-1 and J is TRBJ2-5; 7 bases align to TRBD1. The CDR3 covers 15 residues. Germline V gene sequence: CDR1 MGHRA, CDR2 YSYEKL. V gave up 4 bases and J gave up 7 bases; unmatched junction bases: 12. CDR3 sequence reads: CASSRPGQDMGTQYF. The DNA of the CDR3 is TGCGCCAGCAGCCGACCCGGACAGGACATGGGGACCCAGTACTTC.